A selection of T cell receptor beta chains follows, all from one sample in a study of tumor-infiltrating lymphocytes in primary liver carcinoma. TCRdb re-called the multiplex PCR reads through MiXCR, storing one row per CDR3 protein. The repertoire holds about 320,000 distinct CDR3 sequences, with 50% to 70% as singletons. Sequencing used peripheral blood. Source of these receptors: a man aged 40-50 years with primary liver carcinoma and hepatitis B virus infection. The CDR3 runs from the conserved cysteine through the conserved F or W. A D gene is named only where the DNA matches it firmly. Rows give clone size only sometimes, using once, few, many, or a class for an expanded clone.

size,J,V,D,DNA,CDR3
many,TRBJ2-1,TRBV6-5,TRBD2,TGTGCCAGCAGTTACTTCGGGACTAGCGGGAGTAATGAGCAGTTCTTC,CASSYFGTSGSNEQFF
-,TRBJ2-7,TRBV7-8,TRBD2,TGTGCCAACAGCTTCTTACTAGCGGGGGACTACGAGCAGTACTTC,CANSFLLAGDYEQYF
-,TRBJ2-2,TRBV6-1,TRBD2,TGTACCAGAATCCCGAATGAAGTGGTAGCGGGAGGGCCGGGTCCCGGGGAGCTGTTTTTT,CTRIPNEVVAGGPGPGELFF
-,TRBJ1-5,TRBV12-3/TRBV12-4,-,TGTGCCAGCAGTCCTCAGGGGCGTATGGGCAATCAGCCCCAGCATTTT,CASSPQGRMGNQPQHF
-,TRBJ2-2,TRBV19,-,TGTGCCAGTAGTATAAAGGCCCTCGCAGGGGAGCTGTTTTTT,CASSIKALAGELFF
many,TRBJ2-7,TRBV5-4,TRBD1,TGTGCCAGCAGCTTGAAACAGGGGGCGCTGGAGCAGTACTTC,CASSLKQGALEQYF
many,TRBJ2-2,TRBV4-2,TRBD2,TGTGCCAGCAGCCAAGCAGAAGGAGCGGGAGTATGGACCGGGGAGCTGTTTTTT,CASSQAEGAGVWTGELFF
many,TRBJ2-2,TRBV29-1,-,TGCAGCGTTCGACAGGACGGGGAGCTGTTTTTT,CSVRQDGELFF
-,TRBJ2-1,TRBV11-2,TRBD2,TGTGCCAGTAGTAGGACTAGCTGGAGGAGAGGGGTTGAGCAGTTCTTC,CASSRTSWRRGVEQFF
-,TRBJ2-7,TRBV6-2/TRBV6-3,TRBD2,TGTGCCAGCAGTCTCCGGGAGGGAGATACGGAGCAGTACTTC,CASSLREGDTEQYF
-,TRBJ1-5,TRBV11-3,TRBD1,TGTGCCAGTAGCCGGGGACAGAGCGCAAATCAGCCCCAGCATTTT,CASSRGQSANQPQHF
many,TRBJ2-7,TRBV5-5,-,TGTGCCAGCAGCGGTGGCGTCTACGAGCAGTACTTC,CASSGGVYEQYF
-,TRBJ2-6,TRBV14,-,TGTGCCAGCAGCCAAGTTCGGCAGTGGGAAGTAGTTTCTGGGGCCAACGTCCTGACTTTC,CASSQVRQWEVVSGANVLTF
-,TRBJ2-2,TRBV12-3/TRBV12-4,-,TGTGCCAGCAGTTTGTCAGGGGGGAACACCGGGGGGCTGTTTTTT,CASSLSGGNTGGLFF
-,TRBJ2-7,TRBV5-4,-,TGTGCCAGCAGCTTGGCACTAGCCAGCGCCGAGCAGTACTTC,CASSLALASAEQYF
few,TRBJ1-5,TRBV7-8,-,TGTGCCAGCACCACTAGCGGGGCAGGCGGGGAACCCCAGCATTTT,CASTTSGAGGEPQHF
many,TRBJ2-4,TRBV12-3/TRBV12-4,TRBD1,TGTGCCAGCTCCTTCCGGGACAGGGCTTTTCTAGCCAAAAACATTCAGTACTTC,CASSFRDRAFLAKNIQYF
-,TRBJ2-6,TRBV12-3/TRBV12-4,-,TGTGCCAGCAGCCCAACCCGATCCACAGTTAGCTATGGGGCCACCGTCCTGACTTTC,CASSPTRSTVSYGATVLTF
few,TRBJ1-4,TRBV7-8,TRBD1,TGTGCCAGCAGCGAAGGACAGGCGGCAACTAATGAAAAACTGTTTTTT,CASSEGQAATNEKLFF
-,TRBJ2-1,TRBV6-1,-,TGTGCCAGCAGCAAGGAGGGACTTAGTCCCCTCGGGGCACAGTTCTTC,CASSKEGLSPLGAQFF
-,TRBJ1-1,TRBV5-1,-,TGCGCCAGCAGTTCCGCCACCGGAGCTTTCTTT,CASSSATGAFF
-,TRBJ1-1,TRBV29-1,-,TGCAGCGGGGCCCTAGTTTGGGCCATGAACACTGAAGCTTTCTTT,CSGALVWAMNTEAFF
once,TRBJ2-5,TRBV10-2,-,TGCGCCAACCGGGTTGTGGGGGAGACCCAGTACTTC,CANRVVGETQYF
once,TRBJ2-7,TRBV29-1,-,TGCAGCGCAATGACGTCTGGGACCGGCACTACCTACGAGCAGTACTTC,CSAMTSGTGTTYEQYF
-,TRBJ2-2,TRBV9,-,TGTGCCTGCAGCAACCGGGACAACTCCCTAAACACCGGGGAGCTGTTTTTT,CACSNRDNSLNTGELFF
-,TRBJ2-3,TRBV20-1,TRBD2,TGCAGTGATGGAGTGGGCGGGAGTAGAGATACGCAGTATTTT,CSDGVGGSRDTQYF
-,TRBJ1-1,TRBV6-1,-,TGTGCCATCAATACCGTCTTGAACACTGAAGCTTTCTTT,CAINTVLNTEAFF
-,TRBJ2-2,TRBV10-3,TRBD2,TGTGCCATCAGTGAGGGGTCTAGCGGGACCGGCACCGGGGAGCTGTTTTTT,CAISEGSSGTGTGELFF
many,TRBJ2-1,TRBV4-1,-,TGCGCCAGCAGCCCGGCCGGGACAAAAACCTACAATGAGCAGTTCTTC,CASSPAGTKTYNEQFF
-,TRBJ1-2,TRBV7-9,TRBD1,TGTGCCGGCAGATGGGACAGGGGGTTTCATGGTCACACCTTC,CAGRWDRGFHGHTF
few,TRBJ2-3,TRBV5-1,TRBD2,TGCGCCAGCAGCCCGGGACTAGCGGGAGGTACGCAGTATTTT,CASSPGLAGGTQYF